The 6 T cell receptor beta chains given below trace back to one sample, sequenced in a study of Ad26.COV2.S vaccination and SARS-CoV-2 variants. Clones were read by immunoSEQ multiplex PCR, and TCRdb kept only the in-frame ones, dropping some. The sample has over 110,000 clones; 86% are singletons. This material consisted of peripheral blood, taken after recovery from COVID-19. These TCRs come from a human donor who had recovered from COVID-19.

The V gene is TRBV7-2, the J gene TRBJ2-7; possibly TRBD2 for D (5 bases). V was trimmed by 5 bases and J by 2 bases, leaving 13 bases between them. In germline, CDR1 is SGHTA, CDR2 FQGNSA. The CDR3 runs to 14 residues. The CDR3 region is CASSQVVGAYEQYF. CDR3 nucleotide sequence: TGTGCCAGCAGCCAAGTCGTCGGGGCCTACGAGCAGTACTTC.

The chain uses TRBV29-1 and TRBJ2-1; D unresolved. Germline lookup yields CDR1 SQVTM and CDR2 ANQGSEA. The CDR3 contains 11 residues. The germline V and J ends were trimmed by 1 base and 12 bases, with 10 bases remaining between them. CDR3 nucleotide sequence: TGCAGCGTTGAAGTGCAGTGGGGGCAGTTCTTC. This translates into CSVEVQWGQFF.

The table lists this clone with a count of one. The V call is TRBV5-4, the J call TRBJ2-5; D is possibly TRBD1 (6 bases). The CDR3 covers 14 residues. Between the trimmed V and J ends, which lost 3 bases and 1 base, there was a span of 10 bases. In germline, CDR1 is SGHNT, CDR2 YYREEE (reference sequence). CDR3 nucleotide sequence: TGTGCCAGCAGCTCCCGACAGGTCCAAGAGACCCAGTACTTC. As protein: CASSSRQVQETQYF.

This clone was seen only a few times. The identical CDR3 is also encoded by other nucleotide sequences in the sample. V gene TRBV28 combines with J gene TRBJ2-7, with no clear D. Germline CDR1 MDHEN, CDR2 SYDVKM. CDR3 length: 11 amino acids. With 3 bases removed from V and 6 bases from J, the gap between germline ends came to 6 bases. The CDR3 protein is CASSLELEQYF. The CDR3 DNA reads TGTGCCAGCAGTTTGGAACTCGAGCAGTACTTC.

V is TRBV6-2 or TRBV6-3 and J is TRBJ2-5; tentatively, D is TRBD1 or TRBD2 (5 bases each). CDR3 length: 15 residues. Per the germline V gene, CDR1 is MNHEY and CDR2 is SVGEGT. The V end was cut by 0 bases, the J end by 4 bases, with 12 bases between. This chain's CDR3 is CASSYSGVAGETQYF. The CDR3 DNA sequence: TGTGCCAGCAGTTACTCGGGGGTGGCGGGAGAGACCCAGTACTTC.

The CDR3: CASSWSGGWSSYEQYF. The DNA of the CDR3 is TGTGCCAGCAGTTGGTCGGGGGGTTGGAGCTCCTACGAGCAGTACTTC. V gene TRBV28 combines with J gene TRBJ2-7, with 7 bases aligning to TRBD2. In germline, CDR1 is MDHEN, CDR2 SYDVKM. Unmatched junction bases numbered 9, after V lost 4 bases and J lost 0 bases. The CDR3 has 16 amino acids.